The clone carrying this T cell receptor (beta chain) was counted once. Its target is not known. These data originate in a study of shared clonotypes between healthy human individuals. As for the study in general: Each donor's CD4 naive and CD4 memory cells filled three plates apiece, CD8 naive two, and CD8 memory one.

It was across several immunoSEQ plates that each subset's genomic DNA was evenly split. The repertoire was sequenced with immunoSEQ multiplex PCR; TCRdb's copy has only in-frame clones and lacks some. The repertoire holds hundreds of thousands of clones, with roughly 78% as singletons. Study results and caveats: Limitation of the genetic and exposure-history diversity represented came from the few donors.

The V and J ends lost 1 base and 0 bases respectively, with 10 bases between them. Germline values: CDR1 SGHDT, CDR2 YYEEEE. The CDR3 loop spans 16 amino acids. The specimen sequenced was memory CD4+ T cells sorted from blood. Subset denoted: CD45RA-negative fraction. The chain uses TRBV5-6 and TRBJ2-2; D is possibly TRBD2 (6 bases). This receptor was identified in a woman between 25 and 40 years old in good health. The CDR3 sequence: CASSLLAGTNTGELFF. DNA of the CDR3: TGTGCCAGCAGCTTGTTGGCGGGAACGAACACCGGGGAGCTGTTTTTT.